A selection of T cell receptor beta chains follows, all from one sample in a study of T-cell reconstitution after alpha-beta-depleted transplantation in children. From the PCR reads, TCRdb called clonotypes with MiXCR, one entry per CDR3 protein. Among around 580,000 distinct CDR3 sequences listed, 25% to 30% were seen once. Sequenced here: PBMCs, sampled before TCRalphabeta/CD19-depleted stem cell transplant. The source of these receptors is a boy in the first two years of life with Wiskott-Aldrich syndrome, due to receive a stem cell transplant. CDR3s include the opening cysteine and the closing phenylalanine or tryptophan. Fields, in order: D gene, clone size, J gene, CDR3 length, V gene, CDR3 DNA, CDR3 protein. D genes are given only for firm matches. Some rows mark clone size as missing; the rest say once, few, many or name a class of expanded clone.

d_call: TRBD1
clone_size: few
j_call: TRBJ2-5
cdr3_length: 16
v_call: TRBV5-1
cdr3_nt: TGCGCCAGCAGCTATCGGACAGGGGTCAGGCAAGAGACCCAGTACTTC
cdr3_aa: CASSYRTGVRQETQYF

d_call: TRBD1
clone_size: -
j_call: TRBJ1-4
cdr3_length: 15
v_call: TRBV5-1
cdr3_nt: TGCGCCAGCAGCTTGTTAGTAGGGGACAGTGAAAAACTGTTTTTT
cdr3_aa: CASSLLVGDSEKLFF

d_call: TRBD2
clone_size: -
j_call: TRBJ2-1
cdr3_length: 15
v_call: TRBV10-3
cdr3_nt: TGTGCCATCAGTGACATTTCTAGCGGGAGGAATGAGCAGTTCTTC
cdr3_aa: CAISDISSGRNEQFF

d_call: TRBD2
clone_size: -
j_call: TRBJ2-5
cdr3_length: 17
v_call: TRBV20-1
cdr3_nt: TGCAGTGCTAGACCTTGGACTAGCGGGAGGAAACAAGAGACCCAGTACTTC
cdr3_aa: CSARPWTSGRKQETQYF

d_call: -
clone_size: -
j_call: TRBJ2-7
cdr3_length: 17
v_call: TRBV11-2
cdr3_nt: TGTGCCAGCAGCTTATTTACTATCCAGGCTTCTTCCTACGAGCAGTACTTC
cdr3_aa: CASSLFTIQASSYEQYF

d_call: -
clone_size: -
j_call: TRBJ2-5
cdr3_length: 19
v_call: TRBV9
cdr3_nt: TGTGCCAGCAGCGGTAGGGCTCTGGGCGGGTGGTCCCCCCAAGAGACCCAGTACTTC
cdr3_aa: CASSGRALGGWSPQETQYF

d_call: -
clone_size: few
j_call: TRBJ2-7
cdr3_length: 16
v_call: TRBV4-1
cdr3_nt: TGCGCCAGCAGCCAAGTAGGTCCAGCGGTTAATTACGAGCAGTACTTC
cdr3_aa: CASSQVGPAVNYEQYF

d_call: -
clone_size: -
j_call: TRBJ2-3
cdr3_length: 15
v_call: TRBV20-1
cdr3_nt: TGCAGTGCTAGAGCCTACCGTGGGTCCACAGATACGCAGTATTTT
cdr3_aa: CSARAYRGSTDTQYF

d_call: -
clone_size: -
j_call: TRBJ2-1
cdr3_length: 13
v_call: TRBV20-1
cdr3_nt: TGCAGTGCTAGTAGTGGGCTATACAATGAGCAGTTCTTC
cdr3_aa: CSASSGLYNEQFF

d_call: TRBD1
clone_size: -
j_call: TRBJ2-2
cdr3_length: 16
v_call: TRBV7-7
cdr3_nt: TGTGCCAGCAGCTTAGTCCCAACAGGGGGACCCGGGGAGCTGTTTTTT
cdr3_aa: CASSLVPTGGPGELFF

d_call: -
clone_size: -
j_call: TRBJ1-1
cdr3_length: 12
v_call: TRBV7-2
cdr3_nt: TGTGCCAGCAGGTACATGAACACTGAAGCTTTCTTT
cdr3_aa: CASRYMNTEAFF

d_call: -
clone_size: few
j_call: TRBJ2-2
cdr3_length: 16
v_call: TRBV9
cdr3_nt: TGTGCCAGCAGCGTAGCTTTAAATCTGAACACCGGGGAGCTGTTTTTT
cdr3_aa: CASSVALNLNTGELFF

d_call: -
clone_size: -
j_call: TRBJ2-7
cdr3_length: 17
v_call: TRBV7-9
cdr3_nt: TGTGCCGGCAGCTTAGGGAGGGACAGCCTTGGCGTCTACGAGCAGTACTTC
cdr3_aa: CAGSLGRDSLGVYEQYF

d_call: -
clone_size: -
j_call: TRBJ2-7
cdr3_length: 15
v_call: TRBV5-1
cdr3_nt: TGCGCCAGCAGCTTGGTAGCAGGGTCGGCCTACGAGCAGTACTTC
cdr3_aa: CASSLVAGSAYEQYF

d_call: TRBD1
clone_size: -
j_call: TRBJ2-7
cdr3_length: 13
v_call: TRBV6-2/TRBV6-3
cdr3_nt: TGTGCCAGCAGCCGGACAGGACACTACGAGCAGTACTTC
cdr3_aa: CASSRTGHYEQYF

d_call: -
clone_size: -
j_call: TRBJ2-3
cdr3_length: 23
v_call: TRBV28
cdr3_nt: TGTGCCAGCAGTTTAAGAATGGCCCTCCGGTTCTCCCACCCTTCGTCTTTCGTCGATACGCAGTATTTT
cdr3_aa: CASSLRMALRFSHPSSFVDTQYF

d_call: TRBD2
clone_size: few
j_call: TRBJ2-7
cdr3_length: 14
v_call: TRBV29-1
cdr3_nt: TGCAGCGTTGAACGCCTAGCGGGGTCCTACGAGCAGTACTTC
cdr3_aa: CSVERLAGSYEQYF

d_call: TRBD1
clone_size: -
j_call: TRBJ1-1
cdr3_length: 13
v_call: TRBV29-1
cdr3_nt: TGCAGCGTTGATACAGGGGCAGGGGCTGAAGCTTTCTTT
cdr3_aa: CSVDTGAGAEAFF

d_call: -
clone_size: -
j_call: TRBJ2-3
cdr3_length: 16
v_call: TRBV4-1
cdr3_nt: TGCTCCAGCAGCCCCCCCCAACTTTTAGCTGCAGATACGCAGTATTTT
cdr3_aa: CSSSPPQLLAADTQYF

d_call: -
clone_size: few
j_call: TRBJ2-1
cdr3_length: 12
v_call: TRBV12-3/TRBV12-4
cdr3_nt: TGTGCCGCAGGAAAATCCTACAATGAGCAGTTCTTC
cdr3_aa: CAAGKSYNEQFF

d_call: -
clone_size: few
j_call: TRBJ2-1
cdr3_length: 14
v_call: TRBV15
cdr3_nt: TGCGCCACCAGCAGAGAGACGGCAGGCAATGAGCAGTTCTTC
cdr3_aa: CATSRETAGNEQFF

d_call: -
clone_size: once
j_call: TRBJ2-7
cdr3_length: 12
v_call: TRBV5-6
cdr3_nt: TGTGCCAGCATTCACAGTTCCTACGAGCAGTACTTC
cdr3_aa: CASIHSSYEQYF

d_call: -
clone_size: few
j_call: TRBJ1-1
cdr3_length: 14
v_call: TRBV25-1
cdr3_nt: TGTGCCAGCAGACAGGGAGTGCGCGACACTGAAGCTTTCTTT
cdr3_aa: CASRQGVRDTEAFF

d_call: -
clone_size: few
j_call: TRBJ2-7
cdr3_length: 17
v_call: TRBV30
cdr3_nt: TGTGCCTGGAGGGGAAGGGTTGAGAAGCGGGCCTCCTACGAGCAGTACTTC
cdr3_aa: CAWRGRVEKRASYEQYF

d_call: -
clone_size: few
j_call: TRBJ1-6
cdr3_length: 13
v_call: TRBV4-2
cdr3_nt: TGTGCCAGCAGCCAAGAAGGTAATTCACCCCTCCACTTT
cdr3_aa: CASSQEGNSPLHF

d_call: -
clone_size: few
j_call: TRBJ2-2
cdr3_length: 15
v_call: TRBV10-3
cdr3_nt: TGTGCCATCAGATCCGGGACGGGGAACACCGGGGAGCTGTTTTTT
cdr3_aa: CAIRSGTGNTGELFF

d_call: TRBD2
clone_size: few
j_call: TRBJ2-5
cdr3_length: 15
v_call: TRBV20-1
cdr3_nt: TGCAGTGCTAGAGTCCTAGCGGGCCTTGATCGGACCCAGTACTTC
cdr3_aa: CSARVLAGLDRTQYF

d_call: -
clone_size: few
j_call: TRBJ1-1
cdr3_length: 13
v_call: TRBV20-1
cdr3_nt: TGCAGTGCTAGGCAGGGGTTGGAGACTGAAGCTTTCTTT
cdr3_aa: CSARQGLETEAFF

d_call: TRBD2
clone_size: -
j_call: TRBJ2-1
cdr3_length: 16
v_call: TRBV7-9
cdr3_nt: TGTGCCAGCAGCTTATGGGGACTAGCGGGAGGCGATGAGCAGTTCTTC
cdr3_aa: CASSLWGLAGGDEQFF

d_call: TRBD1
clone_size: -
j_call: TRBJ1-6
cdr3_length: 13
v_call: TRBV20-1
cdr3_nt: TGCAGTGCCATGGGGACAGCCAATTCACCCCTCCACTTT
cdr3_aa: CSAMGTANSPLHF